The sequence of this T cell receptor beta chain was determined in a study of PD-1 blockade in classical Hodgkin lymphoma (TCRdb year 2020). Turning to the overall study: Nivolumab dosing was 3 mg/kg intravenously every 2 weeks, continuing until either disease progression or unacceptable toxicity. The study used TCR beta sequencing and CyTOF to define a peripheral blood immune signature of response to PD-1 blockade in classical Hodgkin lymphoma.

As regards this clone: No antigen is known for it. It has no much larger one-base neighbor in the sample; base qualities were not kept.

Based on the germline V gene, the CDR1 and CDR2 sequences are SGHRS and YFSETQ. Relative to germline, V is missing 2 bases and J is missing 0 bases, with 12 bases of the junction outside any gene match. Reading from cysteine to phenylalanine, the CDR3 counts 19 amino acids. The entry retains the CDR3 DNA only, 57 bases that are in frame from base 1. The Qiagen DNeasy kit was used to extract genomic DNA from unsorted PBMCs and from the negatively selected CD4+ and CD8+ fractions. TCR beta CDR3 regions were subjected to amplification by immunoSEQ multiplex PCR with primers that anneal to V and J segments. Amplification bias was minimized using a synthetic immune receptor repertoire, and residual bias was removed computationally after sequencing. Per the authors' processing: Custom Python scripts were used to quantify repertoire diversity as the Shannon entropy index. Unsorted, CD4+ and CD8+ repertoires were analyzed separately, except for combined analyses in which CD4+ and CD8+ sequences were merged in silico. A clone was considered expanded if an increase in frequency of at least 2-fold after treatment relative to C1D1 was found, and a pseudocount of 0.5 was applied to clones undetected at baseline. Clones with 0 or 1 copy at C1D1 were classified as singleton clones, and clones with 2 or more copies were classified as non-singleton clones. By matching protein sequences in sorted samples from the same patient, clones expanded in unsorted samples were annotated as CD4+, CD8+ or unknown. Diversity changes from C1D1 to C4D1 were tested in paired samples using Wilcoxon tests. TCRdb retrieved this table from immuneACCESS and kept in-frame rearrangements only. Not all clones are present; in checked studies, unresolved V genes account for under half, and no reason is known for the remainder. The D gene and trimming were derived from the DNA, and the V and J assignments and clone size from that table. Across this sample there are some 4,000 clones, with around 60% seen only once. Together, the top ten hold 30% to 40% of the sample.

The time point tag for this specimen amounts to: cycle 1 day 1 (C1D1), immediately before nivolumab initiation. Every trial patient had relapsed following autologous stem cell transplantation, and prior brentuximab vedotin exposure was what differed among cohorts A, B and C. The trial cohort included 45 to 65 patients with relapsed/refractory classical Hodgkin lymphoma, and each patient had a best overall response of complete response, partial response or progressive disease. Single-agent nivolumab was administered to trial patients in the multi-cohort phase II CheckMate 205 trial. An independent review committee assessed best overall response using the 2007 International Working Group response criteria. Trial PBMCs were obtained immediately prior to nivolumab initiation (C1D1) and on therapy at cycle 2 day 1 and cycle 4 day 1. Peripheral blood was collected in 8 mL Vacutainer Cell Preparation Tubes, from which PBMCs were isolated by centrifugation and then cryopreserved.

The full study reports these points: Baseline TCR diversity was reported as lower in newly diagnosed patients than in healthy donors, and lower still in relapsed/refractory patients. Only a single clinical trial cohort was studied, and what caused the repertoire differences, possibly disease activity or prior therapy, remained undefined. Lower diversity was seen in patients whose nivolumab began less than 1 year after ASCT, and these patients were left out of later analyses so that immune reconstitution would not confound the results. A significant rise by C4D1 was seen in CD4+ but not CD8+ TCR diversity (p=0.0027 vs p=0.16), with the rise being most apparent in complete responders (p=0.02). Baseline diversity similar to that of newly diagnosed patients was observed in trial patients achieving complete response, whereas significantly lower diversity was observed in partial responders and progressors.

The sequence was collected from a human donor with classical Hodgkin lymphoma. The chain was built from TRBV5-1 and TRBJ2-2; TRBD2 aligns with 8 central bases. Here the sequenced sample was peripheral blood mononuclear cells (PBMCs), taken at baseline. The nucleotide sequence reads TGCGCCAGCAGCTTAGGCTCAGGGTTAGCGGGAACGAACACCGGGGAGCTGTTTTTT. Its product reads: CASSLGSGLAGTNTGELFF.